These 21 T cell receptor beta chains were sequenced from one sample in a study of neurological immune-mediated disorders. Via MiXCR, TCRdb re-called the 5' RACE reads, giving one row per CDR3 protein. The sample holds 100,000 or so distinct CDR3 sequences; 3.5% are singletons and the top ten take around 6%. The specimen sequenced was PBMCs. These receptor sequences come from a woman under 30 with multiple sclerosis.

This clonotype was detected ten times or more. This chain links TRBV20-1 with TRBJ2-7; 10 bases agree with TRBD2. The V segment lost 5 bases and the J segment 3 bases; nucleotides outside the gene matches: 4. The CDR3 has 13 amino acids. Per germline, CDR1 DFQATT and CDR2 SNEGSKA (reference sequence). The CDR3 DNA follows: TGCAGTGCTGGAGGACTAGCGGACTACGAGCAGTACTTC. This gives the protein CSAGGLADYEQYF.

This clonotype was counted ten times or more. V usage is TRBV28 and J usage is TRBJ2-3; 10 nucleotides match TRBD2. Trimming removed 7 bases from V and 6 bases from J; junction bases left unmatched: 13. Germline V CDR1 and CDR2: MDHEN, SYDVKM. The CDR3 length is 16 residues. CDR3 nucleotide sequence: TGTGCCAGCACAATCCGAGTACTAGCGGGGAGGGATACGCAGTATTTT. Its translation is CASTIRVLAGRDTQYF.

At least ten counts were recorded for this clonotype. This chain uses TRBV20-1 with TRBJ1-5, with 7 bases aligning to TRBD1. The CDR3 length is 15 residues. Germline trimming cut 2 bases from V and 1 base from J; bases unmatched to any gene: 5. CDR1 and CDR2 (germline): DFQATT, SNEGSKA (reference sequence). CDR3 in DNA: TGCAGTGCTAGACCCCAGGGGGTCAGCAATCAGCCCCAGCATTTT. Its translation is CSARPQGVSNQPQHF.

This clonotype occurred many times. The junction differs from germline at one of its ends, possibly a read error. The rearrangement links TRBV11-2 to TRBJ1-1; TRBD1 matches 8 bases. Germline V gene lookup returns CDR1 SGHAT and CDR2 FQNNGV. This CDR3 comprises 13 residues. The CDR3 sequence is CASSLDRGTEAFF. CDR3 sequence (DNA): TGCGCCAGCAGCCTAGACAGGGGTACTGAAGCTTTCTTT.

This clonotype has at least ten counts. The V gene is TRBV20-1, the J gene TRBJ2-5; the D is unclear. This CDR3 has 12 residues. With 3 bases removed from V and 7 bases from J, the gap between germline ends came to 12 bases. Germline V CDR1 and CDR2: DFQATT, SNEGSKA (reference sequence). The CDR3 DNA reads as TGCAGTGCTAGTGGGATAGCCGGGACCCAGTACTTC. Its translation is CSASGIAGTQYF.

This clonotype has at least ten counts. The J gene is TRBJ2-2, the V gene TRBV5-1, with 8 bases matching TRBD1. Trimming cost V 0 bases and J 0 bases; bases outside gene matches: 7. This CDR3 has 18 residues. Germline values: CDR1 SGHRS, CDR2 YFSETQ. In DNA, the CDR3 is TGCGCCAGCAGCTTGGCCCCAACAGGGGGACCGAACACCGGGGAGCTGTTTTTT. It specifies CASSLAPTGGPNTGELFF.

This clonotype was observed many times. V usage is TRBV27 and J usage is TRBJ1-2; D uncertain. This CDR3 comprises 12 residues. CDR1 is MNHEY, CDR2 SMNVEV, per germline (reference sequence). With 5 bases removed from V and 7 bases from J, the gap between germline ends came to 11 bases. CDR3 coding DNA: TGTGCCAGCAGTCCCTCGGGGATTGGCTACACCTTC. It codes for CASSPSGIGYTF.

On this clonotype: Since a much larger clone is just one base distant, this may be a read error. This chain uses TRBV6-5 with TRBJ2-3, with 9 bases lining up with TRBD1. CDR3 size: 14 residues. The germline CDR1 and CDR2 sequences are MNHEY and SVGAGI. The CDR3 nucleotides are TGTGCCAGCAGTTACAGGACAGGGGCAGATAAGCAGTATTTT. Its protein is CASSYRTGADKQYF.

This clonotype was observed many times. The chain couples TRBV29-1 to TRBJ2-3; the match to TRBD2 covers 8 bases. V lost 6 bases and J lost 3; bases outside the gene matches: 11. The V gene's germline CDR1 is SQVTM and CDR2 ANQGSEA. The CDR3 is made up of 15 amino acids. CDR3 DNA sequence: TGCAGCGTCACAGTGGGGACTAGTTCGACAGATACGCAGTATTTT. Encoded protein: CSVTVGTSSTDTQYF.

Worth noting for this clonotype: This sequence may be a read error, since a much larger clone differs from it by one base. This rearrangement joins TRBV11-2 to TRBJ2-1; no definite D call. Germline lookup yields CDR1 SGHAT and CDR2 FQNNGV. The CDR3 consists of 12 residues. The CDR3 protein is CVSSLERNEQFF. The DNA of the CDR3 is TGTGTCAGCAGCTTAGAGAGAAATGAGCAGTTCTTC.

This clonotype was detected ten times or more. The CDR3 loop is CAIGKGEQYF. CDR3 in DNA: TGTGCCATCGGGAAAGGCGAGCAGTACTTC. V gene TRBV10-3 combines with J gene TRBJ2-7, with unresolved D. The CDR3 is made up of 10 amino acids. V gave up 8 bases and J gave up 6 bases, with 8 bases separating them. Germline V lookup: CDR1 ENHRY, CDR2 SYGVKD.

This clonotype was counted ten times or more. The chain carries TRBV7-2 and TRBJ1-1, with 10 positions matching TRBD1. The CDR3 runs 15 residues. The trim removed 5 bases at V and 4 bases at J, leaving 7 bases unmatched. The V gene's germline CDR1 is SGHTA and CDR2 FQGNSA. DNA for the CDR3: TGTGCCAGCAGCCCCTGGGACAGGGGAGGCACTGAAGCTTTCTTT. This sequence encodes CASSPWDRGGTEAFF.

Concerning this clonotype itself: A much larger clone lies one base from this, so it may be a read error. The chain combines TRBV18 with TRBJ2-7; a weak D match, TRBD1 (5 bases). The CDR3 is 13 amino acids. CDR1 is KGHSH and CDR2 is LQKENI in the germline V gene. The ends were cut back, 2 bases at V and 3 bases at J, with 8 bases in the middle. In DNA, the CDR3 is TGTGCCAGCTCACCAACAGGTATCTACGAGCAGTACTTC. The encoded protein is CASSPTGIYEQYF.

This clonotype was counted at least ten times. V is TRBV12-3 or TRBV12-4 and J is TRBJ1-2; perhaps TRBD1 as D (6 bases). CDR3 length: 15 residues. With 4 bases removed from V and 5 bases from J, the gap between germline ends came to 17 bases. The DNA for the CDR3 is TGTGCCAGCAGTTCACAGGGATTCCTCTCTTATGGCTACACCTTC. This gives the protein CASSSQGFLSYGYTF.

This clonotype was seen repeatedly, ten times or more. The gene calls are TRBV20-1 and TRBJ2-1; either TRBD1 or TRBD2 may supply D (5 bases each). This CDR3 contains 11 residues. The V end was cut by 3 bases, the J end by 12 bases, with 12 bases between. CDR1 and CDR2 (germline): DFQATT, SNEGSKA (reference sequence). The CDR3 coding sequence is TGCAGTGCTAGGAGGGGAGACGTGCAGTTCTTC. Its translation is CSARRGDVQFF.

This clonotype came up many times. The rearrangement uses TRBV10-3 and TRBJ2-1; the match to TRBD2 covers 11 bases. The length of the CDR3 is 17 residues. Germline CDR1 reads ENHRY; CDR2 reads SYGVKD. Germline trimming cut 5 bases from V and 5 bases from J; bases unmatched to any gene: 11. CDR3: CAISPWLGTSGNNEQFF. As DNA, the CDR3 is TGTGCCATCAGTCCTTGGTTAGGGACTAGCGGTAACAATGAGCAGTTCTTC.

This clonotype was found many times. The chain has TRBV6-1 and TRBJ2-3, with a possible D match to TRBD2 (5 bases). The CDR3 covers 12 residues. Germline CDR1 MNHNS, CDR2 SASEGT. V was cut by 8 bases and J by 3 bases, with 9 bases left in between. This chain's CDR3 is CASGGSTDTQYF. The CDR3 DNA sequence: TGTGCCAGCGGAGGATCGACAGATACGCAGTATTTT.

This clonotype was counted at least ten times. This chain connects TRBV11-2 to TRBJ2-2, with D unresolved. Germline V gene data show CDR1 as SGHAT and CDR2 as FQNNGV. The V end lost 10 bases, the J end lost 1 base, and 4 bases lay between the germline ends. The CDR3 is 11 residues long. The CDR3 region has the DNA TGTGCCACCATGAACACCGGGGAGCTGTTTTTT. It is translated as CATMNTGELFF.

This clonotype was seen repeatedly, ten times or more. The rearrangement uses TRBV10-3 and TRBJ2-3, with 13 bases matching TRBD2. Germline values: CDR1 ENHRY, CDR2 SYGVKD. Trimming at V came to 4 bases and at J to 6 bases, leaving 7 bases not matched to a gene. The CDR3 is made up of 16 amino acids. The CDR3 DNA sequence: TGTGCCATCAGTGCTAAACTAGCGGGGGGGCCGGATACGCAGTATTTT. Encoded protein: CAISAKLAGGPDTQYF.

This clonotype appeared many times. This sequence joins TRBV5-6 and TRBJ1-2; D ambiguous. The V end lost 1 base, the J end lost 4 bases, and 5 bases lay between the germline ends. Germline CDR1 and CDR2: SGHDT and YYEEEE. CDR3 length: 12 amino acids. The CDR3 DNA reads as TGTGCCAGCAGCTTGATGGCCTATGGCTACACCTTC. Residues: CASSLMAYGYTF.

This clonotype appeared many times. CDR3 sequence reads: CASSLGAGGYEQYF. The CDR3 DNA reads TGCGCCAGCAGCCTTGGAGCGGGCGGCTACGAGCAGTACTTC. J is TRBJ2-7 and V is TRBV5-1, with D perhaps matching TRBD2 (6 bases). V lost 4 bases and J 3 bases, leaving 14 bases between the germline ends. The length of the CDR3 is 14 residues. Germline CDR1 reads SGHRS; CDR2 reads YFSETQ.